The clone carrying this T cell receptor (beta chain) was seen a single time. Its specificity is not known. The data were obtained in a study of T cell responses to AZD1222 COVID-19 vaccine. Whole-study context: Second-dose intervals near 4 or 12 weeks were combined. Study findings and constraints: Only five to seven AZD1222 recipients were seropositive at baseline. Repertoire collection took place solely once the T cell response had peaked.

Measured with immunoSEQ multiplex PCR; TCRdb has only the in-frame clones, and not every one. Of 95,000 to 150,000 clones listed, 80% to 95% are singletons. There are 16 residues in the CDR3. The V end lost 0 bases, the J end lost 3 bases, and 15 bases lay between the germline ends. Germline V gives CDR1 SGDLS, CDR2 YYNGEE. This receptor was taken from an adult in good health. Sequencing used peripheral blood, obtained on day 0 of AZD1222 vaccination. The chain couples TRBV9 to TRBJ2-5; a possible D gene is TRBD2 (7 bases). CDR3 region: CASSVGGGRPEETQYF. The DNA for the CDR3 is TGTGCCAGCAGCGTAGGGGGGGGCAGGCCAGAAGAGACCCAGTACTTC.